This TCR beta chain is from a study of T-cell reconstitution after alpha-beta-depleted transplantation in children. Study results and caveats: Reportedly, only several hundred clones from non-depleted graft cells drove alpha-beta T-cell counts at about two months. A year post-transplant, T-cell counts and diversity derived mostly from newly produced T cells.

Germline V gene data show CDR1 as MGHRA and CDR2 as YSYEKL. Trimming at V came to 0 bases and at J to 9 bases, leaving 5 bases not matched to a gene. The CDR3 is 14 residues long. Construction of the TCRbeta library involved unique molecular identifiers. TCRdb processed the PCR reads anew with MiXCR; each CDR3 protein has one entry. The sample yields under 250,000 distinct CDR3 sequences, approximately 7% seen once. This clonotype has just a few counts. Its target is not known. The sequenced sample was PBMCs, obtained before TCRalphabeta/CD19-depleted stem cell transplant. The receptor comes from a boy between 2 and 10 years old with acute lymphoblastic leukemia, due to receive a stem cell transplant. The gene calls are TRBV4-1 and TRBJ2-1, with 7 bases that match TRBD1. CDR3 in amino acids: CASSQDRGGLEQFF. CDR3 sequence (DNA): TGCGCCAGCAGCCAAGACCGAGGGGGCCTTGAGCAGTTCTTC.